The next 22 T cell receptor beta chains were all read from a single sample in a study of cytomegalovirus exposure and HLA in healthy donors (dated by TCRdb to about 2017). The library was built by means of the immunoSEQ multiplex PCR assay. A mixture of 60 forward primers for TCR Vbeta segments and 13 reverse primers for TCR Jbeta segments was used in the multiplex PCR. Entries here come from immuneACCESS through TCRdb and include only in-frame sequences with V and J called. Some clones fail to appear in such tables; in the studies checked, an unresolved V gene covers under half of the shortfall, and the cause of the remainder is unknown. This sample lists over 85,000 clones; around 88% were detected once. The ten biggest clones cover about 1.7% of the sample. The source material was PBMCs. Source of these receptors: a man aged 35-49 years in good health and CMV-seronegative.

The chain couples TRBV28 to TRBJ2-2; the D gene is possibly TRBD2 (6 bases). The V and J ends lost 7 bases and 7 bases respectively, with 10 bases between them. The germline gives CDR1 MDHEN, CDR2 SYDVKM. The CDR3 has 12 residues. The DNA for the CDR3 is TGTGCCAGCACTCTAGCGTTCGGGGAGCTGTTTTTT. Translation gives CASTLAFGELFF.

The DNA for the CDR3 is TGTGCCAGCAGCTTGGGTATAGAGAACACTGAAGCTTTCTTT. It specifies CASSLGIENTEAFF. This rearrangement joins TRBV5-4 to TRBJ1-1; D gene unclear. The V gene lost 0 bases and the J gene lost 1 base, with 7 bases spanning the gap. Looked up from germline, CDR1 is SGHNT and CDR2 is YYREEE (reference sequence). The CDR3 has 14 residues.

The J gene is TRBJ2-1, the V gene TRBV5-1, with 10 bases identical to TRBD2. After removal of 2 bases from V and 7 bases from J, the junction contained 6 bases not matched to a gene. The CDR3 loop spans 15 amino acids. Germline lookup yields CDR1 SGHRS and CDR2 YFSETQ. The CDR3 spells CASSLGLAEANEQFF. The CDR3 DNA is TGCGCCAGCAGCTTAGGACTAGCGGAGGCTAATGAGCAGTTCTTC.

The rearrangement uses TRBV5-4 and TRBJ2-7; a weak D match, TRBD1 (5 bases). Germline loops: CDR1 SGHNT, CDR2 YYREEE (reference sequence). The CDR3 is made up of 15 amino acids. V lost 0 bases and J lost 4, with 14 bases in between. This CDR3 reads CASSLERGRLYEQYF. The CDR3 nucleotides read TGTGCCAGCAGCTTGGAAAGGGGAAGGCTGTACGAGCAGTACTTC.

The genes are TRBV2 and TRBJ2-7; 10 bases are a match to TRBD1. Germline V gene lookup returns CDR1 SNHLY and CDR2 FYNNEI. V dropped 6 bases and J dropped 6; count of bases not matched to a gene: 5. This CDR3 region has 13 residues. This CDR3 reads CASSRDRGPEQYF. In nucleotides, the CDR3 is TGTGCCAGCAGCCGGGACAGGGGACCCGAGCAGTACTTC.

This clone has only a few counts. The rearrangement links TRBV10-3 to TRBJ1-2, with 8 bases fitting TRBD1. This CDR3 region has 15 residues. Germline trimming cut 0 bases from V and 7 bases from J; bases unmatched to any gene: 7. Germline-derived CDR1 and CDR2 are ENHRY and SYGVKD. The CDR3 here is CAISESGRGLAGYTF. Written as DNA, the CDR3 is TGTGCCATCAGTGAGTCGGGCAGGGGGCTCGCTGGCTACACCTTC.

The chain uses TRBV5-1 and TRBJ2-7; D is ambiguous. The V end was cut by 0 bases, the J end by 2 bases, with 9 bases between. CDR1 SGHRS and CDR2 YFSETQ come from the germline V gene. CDR3 length equals 14 residues. The CDR3 loop reads CASSLEQFPYEQYF. The CDR3 region has the DNA TGCGCCAGCAGCTTGGAACAGTTCCCCTACGAGCAGTACTTC.

V gene TRBV2 combines with J gene TRBJ1-3; perhaps TRBD1 as D (5 bases). The length of the CDR3 is 16 residues. The germline CDR1 and CDR2 sequences are SNHLY and FYNNEI. V lost 2 bases to trimming and J lost 9 bases, with 20 bases between them. The CDR3 here is CASSEKGRGLVGTIYF. The CDR3 DNA is TGTGCCAGCAGTGAAAAGGGAAGGGGACTAGTGGGCACCATATATTTT.

This clone was recorded only once. V gene TRBV4-1 combines with J gene TRBJ2-3; TRBD1 agrees at 10 bases. Unmatched junction bases numbered 2, after V lost 1 base and J lost 4 bases. This CDR3 is built from 15 residues. The germline CDR1 and CDR2 sequences are MGHRA and YSYEKL. The CDR3 DNA is TGCGCCAGCAGCCAAGTTGGGACAGGGGCAGATACGCAGTATTTT. Translating gives CASSQVGTGADTQYF.

The chain joins TRBV28 to TRBJ2-5; 7 bases match TRBD1. Germline loops: CDR1 MDHEN, CDR2 SYDVKM. The V segment lost 3 bases and the J segment 4 bases; nucleotides outside the gene matches: 5. This CDR3 region has 14 residues. CDR3 in DNA: TGTGCCAGCAGTTTGAGAGGGACAGTAGAGACCCAGTACTTC. Protein: CASSLRGTVETQYF.

The chain recombines TRBV5-4 with TRBJ1-2, with 7 nucleotides matching TRBD1. Germline-derived CDR1 and CDR2 are SGHNT and YYREEE (reference sequence). V shed 4 bases and J 4 bases; nucleotides not matched to a gene: 10. CDR3 length: 15 residues. CDR3 loop: CASSRGQMGLYGYTF. CDR3 DNA: TGTGCCAGCAGCCGGGGACAGATGGGGCTCTATGGCTACACCTTC.

The CDR3 loop reads CASSRRGNSNQPQHF. CDR3 DNA: TGTGCCAGCAGCCGAAGGGGAAATAGCAATCAGCCCCAGCATTTT. The rearrangement joins TRBV28 to TRBJ1-5; possible D gene TRBD1, 5 bases. The CDR3 is 15 amino acids. Germline CDR1 reads MDHEN; CDR2 reads SYDVKM. V lost 6 bases, J lost 0 bases, and 12 bases lay in between.

The V gene is TRBV28, the J gene TRBJ1-5; a possible D gene is TRBD1 (5 bases). This CDR3 comprises 16 residues. Trimming shortened V by 2 bases and J by 0 bases, and 11 bases separated the two germline ends. From germline, CDR1 is MDHEN and CDR2 SYDVKM. In DNA form, the CDR3 reads TGTGCCAGCAGTTTAATAACAGGCGATAGCAATCAGCCCCAGCATTTT. Translated, it gives CASSLITGDSNQPQHF.

The chain links TRBV7-6 to TRBJ2-7; 9 nucleotides line up with TRBD1. Germline-derived CDR1 and CDR2 are SGHVS and FNYEAQ. This CDR3 has 15 residues. The V segment lost 5 bases and the J segment 3 bases; nucleotides outside the gene matches: 8. The CDR3 DNA follows: TGTGCCAGCAGCGCCAACCTGGGACAGGGCTACGAGCAGTACTTC. Translated: CASSANLGQGYEQYF.

The chain is built from TRBV2 and TRBJ1-2; possibly TRBD1 for D (6 bases). The length of the CDR3 is 11 residues. Per the germline V gene, CDR1 is SNHLY and CDR2 is FYNNEI. V dropped 1 base and J dropped 14 bases, with 11 bases sitting between them. The CDR3 reads CASSEGGQFTF. The CDR3 DNA reads as TGTGCCAGCAGTGAAGGGGGGCAGTTTACCTTC.

The rearrangement links TRBV28 to TRBJ2-6, with 7 bases that match TRBD1. There are 18 residues in the CDR3. Germline CDR1 reads MDHEN; CDR2 reads SYDVKM. Trimming cost V 5 bases and J 0 bases; bases outside gene matches: 10. The CDR3 here is CASSPVGTDISGANVLTF. The CDR3 DNA sequence: TGTGCCAGCAGTCCCGTCGGGACAGACATCTCTGGGGCCAACGTCCTGACTTTC.

The chain uses TRBV9 and TRBJ1-6, with 8 bases lining up with TRBD1. CDR3 length equals 16 residues. CDR1 is SGDLS, CDR2 YYNGEE, per germline. V trimming: 4 bases; J trimming: 7 bases; junction bases outside the gene matches: 10. CDR3 loop: CASSFGPGGGNSPLHF. CDR3 coding DNA: TGTGCCAGCAGCTTCGGTCCAGGGGGCGGAAATTCACCCCTCCACTTT.

This chain connects TRBV15 to TRBJ2-7; TRBD1 matches at 7 bases. With 1 base clipped from V and 9 bases from J, the junction kept 12 bases outside the gene matches. The CDR3 spans 15 residues. Germline-derived CDR1 and CDR2 are LNHNV and YYDKDF (reference sequence). For the CDR3, the DNA is TGTGCCACCAGCAGAGCCGGGACAGAGTACGATGGGCAGTACTTC. Its protein is CATSRAGTEYDGQYF. Variable domain in full (rest from reference TRBV15 and TRBJ2-7): DAMVIQNPRYQVTQFGKPVTLSCSQTLNHNVMYWYQQKSSQAPKLLFHYYDKDFNNEADTPDNFQSRRPNTSFCFLDIRSPGLGDTAMYLCATSRAGTEYDGQYFGPGTRLTVT.

The chain joins TRBV5-1 to TRBJ1-1; D not certain. The CDR3 sequence is 14 residues long. V shed 4 bases and J shed 6 bases, with 16 bases lying between them. Per the germline V gene, CDR1 is SGHRS and CDR2 is YFSETQ. CDR3 sequence reads: CASSVGLLGAEAFF. In DNA, the CDR3 is TGCGCCAGCAGCGTTGGACTCTTAGGTGCTGAAGCTTTCTTT.

The rearrangement uses TRBV7-2 and TRBJ1-4; 7 bases align to TRBD1. V lost 5 bases to trimming and J lost 0 bases; unmatched junction nucleotides: 15. Germline assignment: CDR1 SGHTA and CDR2 FQGNSA. The CDR3 has 19 amino acids. In DNA, the CDR3 is TGTGCCAGCAGCCTAATGGCAGGGGGACTCCTCGCAACTAATGAAAAACTGTTTTTT. This gives the protein CASSLMAGGLLATNEKLFF.

The J gene is TRBJ1-6, the V gene TRBV27; D is undetermined. This CDR3 is 16 amino acids long. Germline CDR1 and CDR2: MNHEY and SMNVEV (reference sequence). The V end lost 6 bases, the J end lost 6 bases, and 18 bases lay between the germline ends. The CDR3 region is CASRLSPLGVNSPLHF. The CDR3, as DNA: TGTGCCAGCAGGCTTAGCCCGTTGGGAGTTAATTCACCCCTCCACTTT.

This clone came up once. The rearrangement links TRBV5-4 to TRBJ1-5, with unresolved D. Deletions cut 0 bases from V and 4 bases from J, with 5 bases between. This CDR3 has 13 residues. Germline lookup yields CDR1 SGHNT and CDR2 YYREEE (reference sequence). The CDR3 DNA follows: TGTGCCAGCAGCTTGGGAGTAAATCAGCCCCAGCATTTT. Protein: CASSLGVNQPQHF.